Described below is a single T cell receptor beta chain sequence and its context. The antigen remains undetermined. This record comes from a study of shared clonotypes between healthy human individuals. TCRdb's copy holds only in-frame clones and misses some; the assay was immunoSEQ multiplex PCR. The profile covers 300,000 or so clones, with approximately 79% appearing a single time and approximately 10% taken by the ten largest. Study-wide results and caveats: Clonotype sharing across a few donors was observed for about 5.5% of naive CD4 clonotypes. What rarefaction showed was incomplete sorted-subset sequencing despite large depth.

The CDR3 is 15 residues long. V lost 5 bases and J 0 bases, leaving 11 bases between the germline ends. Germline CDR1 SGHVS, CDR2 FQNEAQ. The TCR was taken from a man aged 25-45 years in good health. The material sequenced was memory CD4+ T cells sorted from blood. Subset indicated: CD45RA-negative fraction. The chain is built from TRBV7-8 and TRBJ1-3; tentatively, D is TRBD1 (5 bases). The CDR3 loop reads CASSPTANSGNTIYF. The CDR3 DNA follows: TGTGCCAGCAGCCCGACAGCAAACTCTGGAAACACCATATATTTT.